The 21 T cell receptor beta chains in this list originate from one sample, sequenced in a study of shared clonotypes between healthy human individuals (dated by TCRdb to the early 2020s). The library was generated by the immunoSEQ multiplex PCR assay. TCRdb took over this immuneACCESS table, retaining in-frame rearrangements with V and J assigned. Such tables are incomplete; in checked studies, under half of the missing clones stem from an unresolved V gene, and the remainder is unexplained. The table for this sample lists about 490,000 clones; roughly 78% of them were counted only once. The ten largest make up approximately 12% of the sample. Sequenced material: PBMCs. Source of these receptors: a woman in her thirties or forties in good health. Some clones in this sample may be carry-over from other donors' samples.

This rearrangement joins TRBV15 to TRBJ2-7, with a possible D match to TRBD1 (6 bases). The ends were cut back, 2 bases at V and 2 bases at J, with 13 bases in the middle. The germline V gene has CDR1 LNHNV and CDR2 YYDKDF (reference sequence). This CDR3 spans 15 amino acids. The CDR3 DNA reads as TGTGCCACCAGCAGATCCCGACAGGCCACCTACGAGCAGTACTTC. It is translated as CATSRSRQATYEQYF. Filled out from reference TRBV15 and TRBJ2-7, the complete variable domain reads DAMVIQNPRYQVTQFGKPVTLSCSQTLNHNVMYWYQQKSSQAPKLLFHYYDKDFNNEADTPDNFQSRRPNTSFCFLDIRSPGLGDTAMYLCATSRSRQATYEQYFGPGTRLTVT.

This chain connects TRBV7-2 to TRBJ1-1; 9 bases agree with TRBD1. CDR1 SGHTA and CDR2 FQGNSA come from the germline V gene. After removal of 2 bases from V and 5 bases from J, the junction contained 3 bases not matched to a gene. The CDR3 consists of 14 residues. The CDR3 here is CASSLTGGGTEAFF. As DNA, the CDR3 is TGTGCCAGCAGCTTAACAGGGGGCGGGACTGAAGCTTTCTTT.

CDR3 sequence (DNA): TGTGCCAGCAGCGGACCCGATGGGCTGTTTTTT. Protein product: CASSGPDGLFF. This rearrangement joins TRBV2 to TRBJ1-4; D is ambiguous. V was pared by 6 bases and J by 14 bases, with 13 bases between. The CDR3 length is 11 residues. Germline loops: CDR1 SNHLY, CDR2 FYNNEI.

There are many counts of this clone. This rearrangement joins TRBV7-8 to TRBJ1-1; D is unresolved. V lost 1 base, J lost 11 bases, and 17 bases lay in between. The CDR3 length is 14 residues. Germline values: CDR1 SGHVS, CDR2 FQNEAQ. Here the CDR3 reads CASSLDHASWEAFF. CDR3 coding DNA: TGTGCCAGCAGCTTAGATCACGCTTCGTGGGAGGCTTTCTTT.

The J gene is TRBJ1-4, the V gene TRBV5-1, with a possible D match to TRBD1 (5 bases). From germline, CDR1 is SGHRS and CDR2 YFSETQ. CDR3 size: 14 residues. Trimming shortened V by 7 bases and J by 0 bases, and 10 bases separated the two germline ends. CDR3 sequence (DNA): TGCGCCAGCCGCCGACAGCCAACTAATGAAAAACTGTTTTTT. This translates into CASRRQPTNEKLFF.

This clone came up many times. This specimen includes other DNA sequences encoding the same CDR3. V usage is TRBV19 and J usage is TRBJ1-5, with 8 bases identical to TRBD1. Germline V gene sequence: CDR1 LNHDA, CDR2 SQIVND (reference sequence). The CDR3 loop spans 15 amino acids. The V gene end was trimmed by 5 bases and the J gene end by 6 bases; junction bases not matched to a gene: 9. The chain's CDR3 is CASSLDRGGTQPQHF. The CDR3 DNA reads TGTGCCAGTAGTCTCGACAGGGGAGGTACTCAGCCCCAGCATTTT.

This rearrangement joins TRBV4-2 to TRBJ2-1; D may be TRBD2 (7 bases). CDR3 length: 14 amino acids. V gave up 4 bases and J gave up 9 bases, with 16 bases separating them. Germline CDR1 and CDR2: LGHNA and YNFKEQ. CDR3 sequence (DNA): TGTGCCAGCAGCCCACAAGGGGGGGATATTGAGCAGTTCTTC. Translating gives CASSPQGGDIEQFF.

This clone turned up a few times. The chain is built from TRBV2 and TRBJ2-2, with D uncertain. The V gene lost 10 bases and the J gene lost 0 bases, with 6 bases spanning the gap. This CDR3 has 12 residues. Per the germline V gene, CDR1 is SNHLY and CDR2 is FYNNEI. CDR3 loop: CAKQPNTGELFF. Written as DNA, the CDR3 is TGTGCCAAACAACCGAACACCGGGGAGCTGTTTTTT.

V usage is TRBV7-8 and J usage is TRBJ2-7; unclear D gene. Trimming took off 5 bases at V and 7 bases at J, with 12 bases between the two ends. CDR3 length: 12 amino acids. Germline CDR1 and CDR2: SGHVS and FQNEAQ. CDR3 nucleotides: TGTGCCAGCAGCCCGTGGGCCAAGGAGCAGTACTTC. The encoded protein is CASSPWAKEQYF. Supplemented by reference TRBV7-8 and TRBJ2-7, the full variable domain reads GAGVSQSPRYKVAKRGQDVALRCDPISGHVSLFWYQQALGQGPEFLTYFQNEAQLDKSGLPSDRFFAERPEGSVSTLKIQRTQQEDSAVYLCASSPWAKEQYFGPGTRLTVT.

The rearrangement links TRBV27 to TRBJ2-3; 7 positions agree with TRBD1. CDR1 MNHEY and CDR2 SMNVEV come from the germline V gene (reference sequence). Trimming removed 4 bases from V and 0 bases from J; junction bases left unmatched: 7. The CDR3 is 16 residues long. CDR3 DNA: TGTGCCAGCAGTTCAAGGAAGGGGGCTAGCACAGATACGCAGTATTTT. It is translated as CASSSRKGASTDTQYF.

The chain links TRBV6-1 to TRBJ2-7; TRBD1 matches 7 bases. V trimming: 8 bases; J trimming: 9 bases; junction bases outside the gene matches: 16. Germline CDR1 and CDR2: MNHNS and SASEGT. The CDR3 sequence is 14 residues long. The CDR3 spells CASSPTGVTVGQYF. The CDR3 DNA sequence: TGTGCCAGCTCCCCCACAGGGGTTACGGTCGGGCAGTACTTC.

V usage is TRBV2 and J usage is TRBJ2-7; 10 bases map to TRBD1. Unmatched junction bases numbered 5, after V lost 7 bases and J lost 2 bases. This CDR3 has 14 amino acids. Germline loops: CDR1 SNHLY, CDR2 FYNNEI. CDR3: CASNRQGATYEQYF. As DNA, the CDR3 is TGTGCCAGCAATAGACAGGGGGCTACCTACGAGCAGTACTTC.

This clone is a singleton in its sample. The CDR3 DNA sequence: TGTGCCAGCAGGGCGGGACAGACCTACGAGCAGTACTTC. Its protein product is CASRAGQTYEQYF. This chain joins TRBV2 and TRBJ2-5, with D perhaps matching TRBD1 (7 bases). The J call is uncertain, as TRBJ2-7 better fits the DNA end. The length of the CDR3 is 13 residues. Germline lookup yields CDR1 SNHLY and CDR2 FYNNEI.

This clone was observed a single time. The chain has TRBV5-1 and TRBJ2-1; tentative D call: TRBD2 (5 bases). V was shortened by 7 bases and J by 2 bases, with 13 bases between the two germline ends. Germline V lookup: CDR1 SGHRS, CDR2 YFSETQ. The CDR3 has 14 residues. The CDR3 DNA is TGCGCCAGCGGGCTAGCACCACCCTACAATGAGCAGTTCTTC. It translates to CASGLAPPYNEQFF.

V usage is TRBV7-8 and J usage is TRBJ2-1; TRBD2 agrees at 9 bases. The CDR3 has 15 amino acids. The trim removed 7 bases at V and 3 bases at J, leaving 7 bases unmatched. CDR1 is SGHVS, CDR2 FQNEAQ, per germline. CDR3 loop: CASTKLAGDYNEQFF. CDR3 coding DNA: TGTGCCAGCACCAAACTAGCGGGCGACTACAATGAGCAGTTCTTC. Full variable domain (remainder filled in from reference TRBV7-8 and TRBJ2-1): GAGVSQSPRYKVAKRGQDVALRCDPISGHVSLFWYQQALGQGPEFLTYFQNEAQLDKSGLPSDRFFAERPEGSVSTLKIQRTQQEDSAVYLCASTKLAGDYNEQFFGPGTRLTVL.

The chain couples TRBV7-2 to TRBJ2-7, with 15 bases matching TRBD2. Germline CDR1 SGHTA, CDR2 FQGNSA. There are 17 residues in the CDR3. V trimming: 4 bases; J trimming: 2 bases; junction bases outside the gene matches: 6. The CDR3 is CASSYGLAGGVAYEQYF. The CDR3 DNA reads as TGTGCCAGCAGCTATGGACTAGCGGGAGGGGTAGCCTACGAGCAGTACTTC.

The chain has TRBV15 and TRBJ1-1; D may be TRBD1 (6 bases). The V end was cut by 3 bases, the J end by 0 bases, with 11 bases between. The CDR3 covers 15 residues. The germline CDR1 and CDR2 sequences are LNHNV and YYDKDF (reference sequence). The CDR3 loop is CATSSGQLMNTEAFF. The CDR3 DNA reads as TGTGCCACCAGCAGCGGACAGCTCATGAACACTGAAGCTTTCTTT.

This rearrangement joins TRBV18 to TRBJ2-7; TRBD2 aligns across 9 bases. There are 16 residues in the CDR3. The V gene's germline CDR1 is KGHSH and CDR2 LQKENI. The V and J ends lost 3 bases and 3 bases, in that order; junction bases with no gene match: 9. The CDR3 spells CASSPALSGSGYEQYF. For the CDR3, the DNA is TGTGCCAGCTCACCCGCCCTTAGCGGGAGCGGCTACGAGCAGTACTTC.

This clone showed up just a few times. Other DNA sequences in this specimen translate into the identical CDR3. The chain has TRBV28 and TRBJ1-2; 9 nucleotides line up with TRBD1. V lost 2 bases to trimming and J lost 7 bases; unmatched junction nucleotides: 5. Germline V gives CDR1 MDHEN, CDR2 SYDVKM. This CDR3 is 14 amino acids long. The CDR3 region is CASSLRGQGRGYTF. In nucleotides, the CDR3 is TGTGCCAGCAGTTTACGCGGACAGGGGCGTGGCTACACCTTC.

V usage is TRBV11-3 and J usage is TRBJ1-6; no clear D. From germline, CDR1 is SGHNT and CDR2 YENEEA. Trimming stripped 1 base from V and 9 bases from J, with 10 bases between. This CDR3 region has 14 residues. The CDR3 nucleotides read TGTGCCAGCAGCTTAGCGTCCAGTGGTTCACCCCTCCACTTT. Residues: CASSLASSGSPLHF.

The J gene is TRBJ2-5, the V gene TRBV7-3; D is unresolved. Germline V gene sequence: CDR1 SGHTA, CDR2 FQGTGA. CDR3 size: 15 residues. Trimming took off 1 base at V and 4 bases at J, with 13 bases between the two ends. Written as DNA, the CDR3 is TGTGCCAGCAGCTTAATGGGTAGCCCCCCAGAGACCCAGTACTTC. Amino acids: CASSLMGSPPETQYF.